The rows below give T cell receptor beta chains drawn from one sample of a study of CD8+ T cells in alopecia areata. Sequencing used immunoSEQ multiplex PCR; TCRdb keeps in-frame clones, though not all of them. The table lists 160,000 or so clones, approximately 70% of them singletons. Specimen: CD8+ T cells sorted from blood, collected at week 0. These receptors all come from a human donor with alopecia areata. The CDR3 runs from the conserved cysteine through the conserved F or W. The order of the fields is CDR3 length, J gene, clone size, V gene, D gene, CDR3 DNA, CDR3 protein. D genes are given only for firm matches. A clone size is listed for some rows: how often the clone was seen (once, few, many), or a class if it is expanded.

CDR3 length: 14; J gene: TRBJ1-5; clone size: -; V gene: TRBV4-1; D gene: -; CDR3 DNA: TGCGCCAGCAGTCCATTTTTGGGCAATCAGCCCCAGCATTTT; CDR3 protein: CASSPFLGNQPQHF
CDR3 length: 13; J gene: TRBJ2-7; clone size: few; V gene: TRBV10-3; D gene: -; CDR3 DNA: TGTGCCATCAGTGAGGGGGAAATCTACGAGCAGTACTTC; CDR3 protein: CAISEGEIYEQYF
CDR3 length: 15; J gene: TRBJ2-1; clone size: -; V gene: TRBV2; D gene: TRBD1; CDR3 DNA: TGTGCCACCTCTTACCCGGGACAGGGGGCTAATGAGCAGTTCTTC; CDR3 protein: CATSYPGQGANEQFF
CDR3 length: 14; J gene: TRBJ2-2; clone size: -; V gene: TRBV29-1; D gene: -; CDR3 DNA: TGCAGCGTCACTCCGTCGTGGGGAACCGGGGAGCTGTTTTTT; CDR3 protein: CSVTPSWGTGELFF
CDR3 length: 14; J gene: TRBJ2-5; clone size: -; V gene: TRBV27; D gene: TRBD2; CDR3 DNA: TGTGCCAGCAGGCTTAGCGGGGGGGCTGAGACCCAGTACTTC; CDR3 protein: CASRLSGGAETQYF
CDR3 length: 14; J gene: TRBJ1-2; clone size: -; V gene: TRBV6-5; D gene: TRBD1; CDR3 DNA: TGTGCCAGCAGTTGGGACAGGGGAAACTATGGCTACACCTTC; CDR3 protein: CASSWDRGNYGYTF
CDR3 length: 16; J gene: TRBJ2-7; clone size: -; V gene: TRBV29-1; D gene: -; CDR3 DNA: TGCAGCGTTGAATCGGTCCGGGGCGGGGTTTCCTACGAGCAGTACTTC; CDR3 protein: CSVESVRGGVSYEQYF
CDR3 length: 12; J gene: TRBJ2-3; clone size: once; V gene: TRBV4-1; D gene: -; CDR3 DNA: TGCGCCAGCAGCCAAGACACAGATACGCAGTATTTT; CDR3 protein: CASSQDTDTQYF
CDR3 length: 14; J gene: TRBJ2-1; clone size: -; V gene: TRBV19; D gene: TRBD2; CDR3 DNA: TGTGCCAGACGCCCCCCTAGCGGGGGGAATGAGCAGTTCTTC; CDR3 protein: CARRPPSGGNEQFF
CDR3 length: 15; J gene: TRBJ1-4; clone size: -; V gene: TRBV27; D gene: -; CDR3 DNA: TGTGCCAGCAGTCTTACCCGACGGATTAATGAAAAACTGTTTTTT; CDR3 protein: CASSLTRRINEKLFF
CDR3 length: 16; J gene: TRBJ2-2; clone size: -; V gene: TRBV29-1; D gene: -; CDR3 DNA: TGCAGCGCCAATGGGGGGGACAACGCGAACACCGGGGAGCTGTTTTTT; CDR3 protein: CSANGGDNANTGELFF
CDR3 length: 15; J gene: TRBJ1-2; clone size: once; V gene: TRBV27; D gene: TRBD1; CDR3 DNA: TGTGCCAGCAGTTCCGGGACAGGGGGCGGCTATGGCTACACCTTC; CDR3 protein: CASSSGTGGGYGYTF
CDR3 length: 16; J gene: TRBJ2-6; clone size: once; V gene: TRBV7-9; D gene: -; CDR3 DNA: TGTGCCAGCAGCCGAGGACCCGCTTCTGGGGCCAACGTCCTGACTTTC; CDR3 protein: CASSRGPASGANVLTF
CDR3 length: 15; J gene: TRBJ2-6; clone size: -; V gene: TRBV29-1; D gene: -; CDR3 DNA: TGCAGCGTTGTGACGAAGACGGCGGGGGCCAACGTCCTGACTTTC; CDR3 protein: CSVVTKTAGANVLTF
CDR3 length: 13; J gene: TRBJ1-6; clone size: few; V gene: TRBV9; D gene: -; CDR3 DNA: TGTGCCAGCAGCGTAGGCGACCGTTCACCCCTCCACTTT; CDR3 protein: CASSVGDRSPLHF
CDR3 length: 14; J gene: TRBJ2-7; clone size: -; V gene: TRBV6-5; D gene: TRBD1; CDR3 DNA: TGTGCCAGCACCCACCCGGACAGGGTCGACGAGCAGTACTTC; CDR3 protein: CASTHPDRVDEQYF